The following is a TCR beta chain sequence with its context. Seattle patient enrollment occurred during active infection, with longitudinal follow-up thereafter. The data derive from a study of blood T cell repertoires in COVID-19. Study-level background: Samples representing acute and convalescent COVID-19 were sourced from the United States, Italy and Spain. Sample material is recorded as cDNA or gDNA derived from T cells, B-cell-depleted T cells, or PBMCs.

Original processing methods: Scientists estimated how many nucleated cells there were by amplifying reference gene primers. Sequencing was performed with immunoSEQ multiplex PCR; in TCRdb, only in-frame clones are kept and a portion is missing. From that table come the V and J calls and clone size; the DNA was used to work out D and trimming. The repertoire holds 450,000 or so clones, with over 85% as singletons. V gave up 5 bases and J gave up 0 bases, with 17 bases separating them. CDR1 and CDR2 (germline): SGHTS, YDEGEE. This CDR3 region has 16 residues. The specimen sequenced was peripheral blood. This chain connects TRBV5-8 to TRBJ2-5; D perhaps matches TRBD1 (6 bases). The receptor was isolated from a man between 18 and 35 years old with COVID-19, enrolled during active disease. The CDR3 sequence: CASSHTGFGDQETQYF. The CDR3 DNA is TGTGCCAGCAGTCACACAGGGTTTGGGGACCAAGAGACCCAGTACTTC.